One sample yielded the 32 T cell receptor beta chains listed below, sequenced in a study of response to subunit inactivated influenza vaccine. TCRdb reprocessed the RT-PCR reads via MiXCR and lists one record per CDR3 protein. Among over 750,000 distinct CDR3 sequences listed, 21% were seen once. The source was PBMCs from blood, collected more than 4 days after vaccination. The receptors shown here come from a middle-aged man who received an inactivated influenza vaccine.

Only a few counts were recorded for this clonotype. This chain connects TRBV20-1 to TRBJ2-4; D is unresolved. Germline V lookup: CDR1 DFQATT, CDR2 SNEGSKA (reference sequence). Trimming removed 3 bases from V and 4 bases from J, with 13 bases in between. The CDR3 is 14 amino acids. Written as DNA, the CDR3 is TGCAGTGCTAGCCCGGACGGGTGGAAAAACATTCAGTACTTC. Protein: CSASPDGWKNIQYF.

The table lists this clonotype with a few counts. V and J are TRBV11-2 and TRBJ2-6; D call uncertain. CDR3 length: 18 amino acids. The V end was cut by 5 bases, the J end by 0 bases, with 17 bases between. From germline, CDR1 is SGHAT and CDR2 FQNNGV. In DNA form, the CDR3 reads TGTGCCAGCAGCCCCCGGCCGGTTGGTATCTCTGGGGCCAACGTCCTGACTTTC. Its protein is CASSPRPVGISGANVLTF.

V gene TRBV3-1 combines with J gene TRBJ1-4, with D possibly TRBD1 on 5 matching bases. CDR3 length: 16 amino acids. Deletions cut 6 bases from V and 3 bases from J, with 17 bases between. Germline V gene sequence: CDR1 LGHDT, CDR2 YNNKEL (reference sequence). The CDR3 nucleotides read TGTGCCAGCAGTCTAGGATGGCAGGGCCCTAATGAAAAACTGTTTTTT. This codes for CASSLGWQGPNEKLFF.

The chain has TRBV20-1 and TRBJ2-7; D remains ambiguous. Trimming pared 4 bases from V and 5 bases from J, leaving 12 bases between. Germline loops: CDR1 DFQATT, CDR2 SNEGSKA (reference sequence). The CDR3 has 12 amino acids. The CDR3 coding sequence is TGCAGTGCTAACCGCCAGCAGGACGAGCAGTACTTC. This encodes CSANRQQDEQYF.

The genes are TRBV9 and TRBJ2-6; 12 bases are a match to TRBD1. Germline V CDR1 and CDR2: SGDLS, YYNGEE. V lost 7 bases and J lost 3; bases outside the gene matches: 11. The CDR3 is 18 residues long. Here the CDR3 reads CASELRDRGLIGANVLTF. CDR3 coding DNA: TGTGCCAGCGAGCTCCGGGACAGGGGGCTAATTGGGGCCAACGTCCTGACTTTC.

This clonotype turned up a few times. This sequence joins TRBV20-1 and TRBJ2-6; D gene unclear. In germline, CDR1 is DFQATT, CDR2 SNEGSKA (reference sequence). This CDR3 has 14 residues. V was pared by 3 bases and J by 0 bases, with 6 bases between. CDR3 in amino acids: CSASIASGANVLTF. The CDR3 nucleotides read TGCAGTGCTAGTATAGCCTCTGGGGCCAACGTCCTGACTTTC.

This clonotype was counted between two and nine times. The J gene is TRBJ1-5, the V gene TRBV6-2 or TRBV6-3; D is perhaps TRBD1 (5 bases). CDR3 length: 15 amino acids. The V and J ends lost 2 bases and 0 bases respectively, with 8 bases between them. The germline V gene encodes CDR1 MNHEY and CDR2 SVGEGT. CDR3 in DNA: TGTGCCAGCAGTTACCCAGGGAATAGCAATCAGCCCCAGCATTTT. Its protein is CASSYPGNSNQPQHF.

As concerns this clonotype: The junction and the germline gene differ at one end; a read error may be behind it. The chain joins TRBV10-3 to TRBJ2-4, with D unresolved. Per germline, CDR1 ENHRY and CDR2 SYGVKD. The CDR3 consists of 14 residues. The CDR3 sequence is CAISEHRATNIQYF. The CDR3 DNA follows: TGTGCCATCAGCGAGCACCGGGCCACAAACATTCAGTACTTC.

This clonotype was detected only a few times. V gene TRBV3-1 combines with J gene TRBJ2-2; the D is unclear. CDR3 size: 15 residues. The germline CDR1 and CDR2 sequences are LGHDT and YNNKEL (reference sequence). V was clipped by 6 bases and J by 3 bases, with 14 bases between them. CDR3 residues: CASRLRGLHTGELFF. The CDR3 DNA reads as TGTGCCAGCAGACTCCGTGGATTACACACCGGGGAGCTGTTTTTT. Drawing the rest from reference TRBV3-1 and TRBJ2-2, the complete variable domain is DTAVSQTPKYLVTQMGNDKSIKCEQNLGHDTMYWYKQDSKKFLKIMFSYNNKELIINETVPNRFSPKSPDKAHLNLHINSLELGDSAVYFCASRLRGLHTGELFFGEGSRLTVL.

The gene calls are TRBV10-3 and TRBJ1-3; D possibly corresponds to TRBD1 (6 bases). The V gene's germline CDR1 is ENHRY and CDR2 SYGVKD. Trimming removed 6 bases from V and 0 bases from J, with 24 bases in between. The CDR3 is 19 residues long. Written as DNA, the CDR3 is TGTGCCATCAGAGTCTTCGACGAAGCGGGGGCCTTCTCTGGAAACACCATATATTTT. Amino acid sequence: CAIRVFDEAGAFSGNTIYF.

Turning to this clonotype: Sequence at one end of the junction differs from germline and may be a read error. This CDR3 is CACSQTGERGSPLHF. CDR3 nucleotides: TGTGCCTGCAGCCAAACCGGTGAAAGGGGTTCACCCCTCCACTTT. V is TRBV3-1 and J is TRBJ1-6; D is perhaps TRBD1 (5 bases). CDR3 size: 15 residues. CDR1 is LGHDT and CDR2 is YNNKEL in the germline V gene (reference sequence).

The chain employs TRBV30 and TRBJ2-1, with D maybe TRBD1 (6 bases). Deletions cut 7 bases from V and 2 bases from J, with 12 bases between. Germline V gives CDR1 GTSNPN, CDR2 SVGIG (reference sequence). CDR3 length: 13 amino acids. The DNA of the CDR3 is TGTGCCTCGGACAGCCGAACCTACAATGAGCAGTTCTTC. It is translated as CASDSRTYNEQFF.

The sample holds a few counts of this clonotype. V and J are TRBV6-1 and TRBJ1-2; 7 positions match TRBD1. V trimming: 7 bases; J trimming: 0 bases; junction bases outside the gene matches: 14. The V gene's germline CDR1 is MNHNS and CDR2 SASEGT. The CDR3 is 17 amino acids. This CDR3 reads CASTTFKRGRTNYGYTF. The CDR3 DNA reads TGTGCCAGCACCACCTTTAAGAGGGGGCGTACTAACTATGGCTACACCTTC.

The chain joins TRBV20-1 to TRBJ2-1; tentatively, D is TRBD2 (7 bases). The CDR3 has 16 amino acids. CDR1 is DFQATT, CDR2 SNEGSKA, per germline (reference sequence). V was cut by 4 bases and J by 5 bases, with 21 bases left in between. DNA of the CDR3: TGCAGTGCTACCAGTGGCGGGGGCCGGTTGAACAATGAGCAGTTCTTC. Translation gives CSATSGGGRLNNEQFF.

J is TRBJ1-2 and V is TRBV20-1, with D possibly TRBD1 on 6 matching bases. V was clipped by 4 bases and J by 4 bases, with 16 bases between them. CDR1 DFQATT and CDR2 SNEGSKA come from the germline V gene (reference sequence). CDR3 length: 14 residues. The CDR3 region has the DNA TGCAGTGCTACCTCCGGGCGACAGGTCTATGGCTACACCTTC. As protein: CSATSGRQVYGYTF.

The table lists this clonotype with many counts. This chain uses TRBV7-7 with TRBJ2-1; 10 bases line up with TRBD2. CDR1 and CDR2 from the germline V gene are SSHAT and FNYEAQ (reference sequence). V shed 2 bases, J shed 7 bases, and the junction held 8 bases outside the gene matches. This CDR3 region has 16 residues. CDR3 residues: CASSLNKREGLNEQFF. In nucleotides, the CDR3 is TGTGCCAGCAGCTTAAACAAGCGGGAGGGCCTAAATGAGCAGTTCTTC.

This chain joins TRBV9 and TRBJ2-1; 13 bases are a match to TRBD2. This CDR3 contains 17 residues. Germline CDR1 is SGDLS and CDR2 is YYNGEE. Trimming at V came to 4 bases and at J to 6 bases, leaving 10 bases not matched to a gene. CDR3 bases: TGTGCCAGCAGCCCCCGCAAACTAGCGGGAGGGTTCAATGAGCAGTTCTTC. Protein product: CASSPRKLAGGFNEQFF.

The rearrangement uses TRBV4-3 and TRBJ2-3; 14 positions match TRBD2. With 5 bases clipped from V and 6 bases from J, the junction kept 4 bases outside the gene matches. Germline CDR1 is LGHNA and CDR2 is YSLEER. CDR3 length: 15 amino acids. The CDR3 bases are TGCGCCAGCAGCTATGGGACTAGCGGGGGTGATACGCAGTATTTT. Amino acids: CASSYGTSGGDTQYF.

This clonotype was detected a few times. CDR3 DNA: TGCGCCAGCAGCCCACCTCCTTCGGGAGTGAGCACCGGGGAGCTGTTTTTT. It encodes CASSPPPSGVSTGELFF. The gene calls are TRBV5-1 and TRBJ2-2; D is perhaps TRBD2 (6 bases). The CDR3 sequence is 17 residues long. The germline gives CDR1 SGHRS, CDR2 YFSETQ. The V and J ends lost 4 bases and 4 bases respectively, with 20 bases between them.

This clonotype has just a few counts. The CDR3 here is CASSPSYSGGVGTGELFF. In nucleotides, the CDR3 is TGCGCCAGCAGCCCGTCATACAGCGGGGGGGTTGGCACCGGGGAGCTGTTTTTT. This chain uses TRBV4-1 with TRBJ2-2, with 10 bases aligning to TRBD2. Germline V lookup: CDR1 MGHRA, CDR2 YSYEKL. The CDR3 totals 18 residues. V gave up 4 bases and J gave up 4 bases; unmatched junction bases: 12.

The CDR3 sequence: CASAISGTGGRDTQYF. CDR3 bases: TGTGCCAGCGCAATATCCGGGACAGGGGGCCGTGATACGCAGTATTTT. The chain uses TRBV18 and TRBJ2-3, with 12 bases fitting TRBD1. CDR1 and CDR2 from the germline V gene are KGHSH and LQKENI. After removal of 8 bases from V and 6 bases from J, the junction contained 12 bases not matched to a gene. The CDR3 consists of 16 residues.

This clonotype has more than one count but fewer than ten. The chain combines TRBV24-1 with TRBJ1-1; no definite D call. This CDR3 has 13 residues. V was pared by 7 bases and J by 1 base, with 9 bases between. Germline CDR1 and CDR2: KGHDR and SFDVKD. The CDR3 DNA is TGTGCCACCAGGTCCAGGCCGAACACTGAAGCTTTCTTT. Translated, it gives CATRSRPNTEAFF.

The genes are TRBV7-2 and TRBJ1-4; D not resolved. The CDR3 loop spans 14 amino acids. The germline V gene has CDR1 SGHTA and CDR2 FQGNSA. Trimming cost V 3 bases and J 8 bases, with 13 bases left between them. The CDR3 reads CASSFRTRGEKLFF. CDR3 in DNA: TGTGCCAGCAGCTTCCGGACCCGTGGAGAAAAACTGTTTTTT.

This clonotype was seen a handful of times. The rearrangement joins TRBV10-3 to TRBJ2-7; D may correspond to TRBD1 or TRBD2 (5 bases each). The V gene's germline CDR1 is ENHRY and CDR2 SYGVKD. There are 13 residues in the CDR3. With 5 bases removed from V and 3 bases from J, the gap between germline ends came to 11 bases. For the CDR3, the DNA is TGTGCCATCAGTAAGGGACCTAACTACGAGCAGTACTTC. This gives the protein CAISKGPNYEQYF.

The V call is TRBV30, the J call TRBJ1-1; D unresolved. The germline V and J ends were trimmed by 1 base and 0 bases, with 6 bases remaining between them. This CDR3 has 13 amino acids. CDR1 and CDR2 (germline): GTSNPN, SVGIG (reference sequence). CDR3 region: CAWSEGLNTEAFF. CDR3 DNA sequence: TGTGCCTGGAGTGAAGGGTTGAACACTGAAGCTTTCTTT. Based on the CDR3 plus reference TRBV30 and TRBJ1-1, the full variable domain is SQTIHQWPATLVQPVGSPLSLECTVEGTSNPNLYWYRQAAGRGLQLLFYSVGIGQISSEVPQNLSASRPQDRQFILSSKKLLLSDSGFYLCAWSEGLNTEAFFGQGTRLTVV.

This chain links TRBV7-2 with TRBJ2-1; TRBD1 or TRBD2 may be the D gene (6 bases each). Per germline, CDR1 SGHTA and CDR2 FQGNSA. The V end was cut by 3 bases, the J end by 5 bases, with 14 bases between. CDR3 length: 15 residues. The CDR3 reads CASSFLGGRNNEQFF. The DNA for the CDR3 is TGTGCCAGCAGCTTCCTCGGGGGCAGGAACAATGAGCAGTTCTTC.

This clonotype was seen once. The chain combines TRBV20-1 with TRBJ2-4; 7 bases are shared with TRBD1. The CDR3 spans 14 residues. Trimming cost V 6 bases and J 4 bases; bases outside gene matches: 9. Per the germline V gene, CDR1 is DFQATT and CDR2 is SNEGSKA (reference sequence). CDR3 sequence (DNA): TGCAGTGCGCCGACCGGGACAGCTAAAAACATTCAGTACTTC. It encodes CSAPTGTAKNIQYF.

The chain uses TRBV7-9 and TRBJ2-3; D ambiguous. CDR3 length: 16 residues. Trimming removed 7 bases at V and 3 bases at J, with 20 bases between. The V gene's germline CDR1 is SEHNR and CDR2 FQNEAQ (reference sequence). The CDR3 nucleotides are TGTGCCAGCACCCCACGTAGGGTAGTGTGGACAGATACGCAGTATTTT. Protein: CASTPRRVVWTDTQYF.

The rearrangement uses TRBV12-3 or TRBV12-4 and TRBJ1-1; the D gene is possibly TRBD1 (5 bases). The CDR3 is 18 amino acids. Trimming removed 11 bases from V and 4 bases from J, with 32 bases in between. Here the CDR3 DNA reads TGTGCCCTCAGTTTACGACGGACATTGAACCGCCCGCCCACTGAAGCTTTCTTT. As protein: CALSLRRTLNRPPTEAFF.

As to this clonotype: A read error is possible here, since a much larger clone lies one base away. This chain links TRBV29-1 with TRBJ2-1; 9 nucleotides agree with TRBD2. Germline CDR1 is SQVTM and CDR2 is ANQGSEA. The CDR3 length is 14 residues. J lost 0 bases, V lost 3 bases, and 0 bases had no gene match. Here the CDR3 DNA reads TGCAGCGTTGATAGCGGGAGCTCCTACAATGAGCAGTTCTTC. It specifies CSVDSGSSYNEQFF.

The chain's CDR3 is CASSLGGARPYEQYF. The DNA of the CDR3 is TGTGCCAGCAGTTTAGGGGGGGCGCGTCCCTACGAGCAGTACTTC. The chain joins TRBV12-3 or TRBV12-4 to TRBJ2-7; D may correspond to TRBD1 or TRBD2 (6 bases each). The CDR3 runs 15 residues. Deletions cut 1 base from V and 2 bases from J, with 12 bases between.

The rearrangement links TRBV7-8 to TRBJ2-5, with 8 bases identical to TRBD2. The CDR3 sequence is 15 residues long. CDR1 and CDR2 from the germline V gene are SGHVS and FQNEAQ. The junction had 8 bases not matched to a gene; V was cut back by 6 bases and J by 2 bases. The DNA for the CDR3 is TGTGCCAGCAGGCCCCTACTAGCGGAACAAGAGACCCAGTACTTC. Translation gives CASRPLLAEQETQYF. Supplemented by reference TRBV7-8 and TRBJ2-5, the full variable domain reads GAGVSQSPRYKVAKRGQDVALRCDPISGHVSLFWYQQALGQGPEFLTYFQNEAQLDKSGLPSDRFFAERPEGSVSTLKIQRTQQEDSAVYLCASRPLLAEQETQYFGPGTRLLVL.